These 29 T cell receptor beta chains came from one sample sequenced in a study of metastatic and nonmetastatic thyroid tumors. Each patient came to thyroid surgery without any prior treatment (of any kind). TCRdb re-processed the PCR reads through MiXCR. The sample gives around 15,000 clones, around 20% of which show up once; approximately 13% is in the top ten. Sequencing input: blood. The receptors stem from a female donor with papillary thyroid cancer or a benign thyroid nodule (not recorded which). Some clones in this sample may be carry-over from other donors' samples.

This clone occurred a few times. In DNA, the CDR3 is TGTGCCAGCAGTGGACAGCTCTATAATTCACCCCTCCACTTT. Protein product: CASSGQLYNSPLHF. V usage is TRBV6-1 and J usage is TRBJ1-6, with D maybe TRBD1 (5 bases). Trimming left V 4 bases short and J 3 bases short, with 7 bases between. Germline V gives CDR1 MNHNS, CDR2 SASEGT. The CDR3 sequence is 14 residues long.

This clone was picked up a small number of times. The chain carries TRBV11-2 and TRBJ2-2; TRBD2 matches 7 bases. CDR3 size: 16 residues. V trimming: 3 bases; J trimming: 0 bases; junction bases outside the gene matches: 4. Germline V CDR1 and CDR2: SGHAT, FQNNGV. The CDR3 is CASSFPSGANTGELFF. CDR3 nucleotides: TGTGCCAGCAGCTTCCCTAGCGGCGCGAACACCGGGGAGCTGTTTTTT.

As for this clone: One end of the junction is discordant with germline, which a read error may explain. Other DNA variants within this sample encode the same CDR3. V and J are TRBV2 and TRBJ1-2, with a weak D call TRBD1 (5 bases). Germline lookup yields CDR1 SNHLY and CDR2 FYNNEI. This CDR3 spans 13 amino acids. The CDR3 nucleotides are TGCGCCAGCAGTCCAGATGGGACCTATGGCTACACATTC. Translating it yields CASSPDGTYGYTF. The whole variable domain, filled in from reference TRBV2 and TRBJ1-2, reads EPEVTQTPSHQVTQMGQEVILRCVPISNHLYFYWYRQILGQKVEFLVSFYNNEISEKSEIFDDQFSVERPDGSNFTLKIRSTKLEDSAMYFCASSPDGTYGYTFGSGTRLTVV.

The rearrangement links TRBV6-5 to TRBJ2-5; the match to TRBD1 covers 7 bases. Trimming cost V 2 bases and J 4 bases; bases outside gene matches: 7. The CDR3 is 15 residues long. Germline V gives CDR1 MNHEY, CDR2 SVGAGI. CDR3 sequence (DNA): TGTGCCAGCAGTTACCTATGGGACAGTTCAGAGACCCAGTACTTC. Translation gives CASSYLWDSSETQYF.

This clone was detected many times. The rearrangement links TRBV5-4 to TRBJ1-1; D is ambiguous. Germline-derived CDR1 and CDR2 are SGHNT and YYREEE (reference sequence). Trimming pared 0 bases from V and 2 bases from J, leaving 11 bases between. The CDR3 length is 15 residues. CDR3 sequence (DNA): TGTGCCAGCAGCTTGGAGAGCACGCGTAACACTGAAGCTTTCTTT. It translates to CASSLESTRNTEAFF.

This clone was counted ten times or more. The genes are TRBV2 and TRBJ1-3; no reliable D call. This CDR3 has 12 residues. Germline CDR1 is SNHLY and CDR2 is FYNNEI. V dropped 6 bases and J dropped 5 bases, with 8 bases sitting between them. The DNA of the CDR3 is TGTGCCAGCAGCCTAGATAGAAACACCATATATTTT. Protein: CASSLDRNTIYF.

Of note for this clone: At one end the junction does not follow the germline gene, possibly because of a read error. The chain links TRBV15 to TRBJ2-4; 7 bases map to TRBD2. Per germline, CDR1 LNHNV and CDR2 YYDKDF (reference sequence). The CDR3 sequence is 18 residues long. This CDR3 is CVTSRDTTRGLAKNIQYF. For the CDR3, the DNA is TGTGTCACCAGCAGAGATACGACGCGGGGGTTAGCCAAAAACATTCAGTACTTC.

Ten or more counts support this clone. The chain recombines TRBV20-1 with TRBJ2-1; TRBD2 might be the D (5 bases). CDR1 DFQATT and CDR2 SNEGSKA come from the germline V gene (reference sequence). The CDR3 loop spans 14 amino acids. Trimming pared 4 bases from V and 4 bases from J, leaving 14 bases between. The chain's CDR3 is CSANPGRGYNEQFF. DNA for the CDR3: TGCAGTGCTAACCCTGGTCGGGGATACAATGAGCAGTTCTTC.

J is TRBJ2-1 and V is TRBV5-1; TRBD2 agrees at 9 bases. Trimming removed 2 bases from V and 2 bases from J; junction bases left unmatched: 8. This CDR3 contains 17 residues. Looked up from germline, CDR1 is SGHRS and CDR2 is YFSETQ. CDR3 bases: TGCGCCAGCAGCTTCCAGGTAGCGGGGGTACCCTACAATGAGCAGTTCTTC. It translates to CASSFQVAGVPYNEQFF.

V and J are TRBV11-2 and TRBJ2-1; 9 nucleotides match TRBD2. The length of the CDR3 is 17 residues. Germline CDR1 and CDR2: SGHAT and FQNNGV. V gave up 0 bases and J gave up 9 bases; unmatched junction bases: 12. CDR3 region: CASSLEGLAGASSEQFF. DNA of the CDR3: TGTGCCAGCAGCTTAGAGGGTTTAGCGGGAGCGAGTAGTGAGCAGTTCTTC.

With respect to this clone: A much larger clone is a single base away; this may be a read error. Other DNA sequences in the same sample also yield this CDR3. This rearrangement joins TRBV5-6 to TRBJ2-1, with 9 bases identical to TRBD2. Germline V gene data show CDR1 as SGHDT and CDR2 as YYEEEE. The CDR3 totals 16 residues. V trimming: 0 bases; J trimming: 1 base; junction bases outside the gene matches: 2. The CDR3 coding sequence is TGTGCCAGCAGCTTGGGTCTAGCGGGATCCTACAATGAGCAGTTCTTC. Translated: CASSLGLAGSYNEQFF.

This clone has a count of ten or more. The V and J genes are TRBV9 and TRBJ2-5, with D perhaps TRBD2 (6 bases). The germline V gene has CDR1 SGDLS and CDR2 YYNGEE. The CDR3 covers 15 residues. The V gene lost 4 bases and the J gene lost 0 bases, with 13 bases spanning the gap. CDR3 region: CASSLLANHQETQYF. The CDR3 coding sequence is TGTGCCAGCAGCCTTCTAGCGAACCACCAAGAGACCCAGTACTTC.

By frequency in the sample, this clone is medium-sized. The chain couples TRBV19 to TRBJ1-2; 7 bases line up with TRBD1. The V and J ends lost 9 bases and 7 bases, in that order; junction bases with no gene match: 11. The germline CDR1 and CDR2 sequences are LNHDA and SQIVND (reference sequence). This CDR3 has 13 amino acids. CDR3 nucleotides: TGTGCCAGCTTTAACAGGGGTGAGGGTGGCTACACCTTC. Amino acid sequence: CASFNRGEGGYTF.

This clone has ten or more counts. The V call is TRBV3-1, the J call TRBJ1-4; maybe TRBD1 (5 bases). This CDR3 has 14 residues. The germline V gene has CDR1 LGHDT and CDR2 YNNKEL (reference sequence). V dropped 1 base and J dropped 7 bases, with 10 bases sitting between them. This CDR3 is CASSQGGVGEKLFF. CDR3 DNA sequence: TGTGCCAGCAGCCAAGGAGGGGTGGGTGAAAAACTGTTTTTT.

This clone occurred a few times. One junction end disagrees with the germline gene, perhaps due to a read error. The chain is built from TRBV25-1 and TRBJ1-1; D uncertain. The CDR3 has 16 residues. Germline V lookup: CDR1 MGHDK, CDR2 SYGVNS. The CDR3 DNA sequence: TGTGCCGGCAGTGAGATAGGAATGGCCATGGGTACTGAAGCTTTCTTT. Translated: CAGSEIGMAMGTEAFF.

This clone was observed once. The chain links TRBV4-3 to TRBJ1-2, with D unresolved. The CDR3 spans 17 residues. V lost 0 bases to trimming and J lost 4 bases, with 18 bases between them. Per the germline V gene, CDR1 is LGHNA and CDR2 is YSLEER. The CDR3 spells CASSQDTGKSESYGYTF. The CDR3 DNA reads TGCGCCAGCAGCCAAGACACCGGAAAGTCCGAGAGCTATGGCTACACCTTC.

In its sample, this clone was seen many times. The chain combines TRBV4-2 with TRBJ1-2, with 7 bases matching TRBD1. V lost 2 bases to trimming and J lost 3 bases; unmatched junction nucleotides: 3. CDR1 and CDR2 (germline): LGHNA, YNFKEQ. The CDR3 length is 14 residues. CDR3 amino acids: CASSQTGTDYGYTF. In DNA form, the CDR3 reads TGTGCCAGCAGCCAAACCGGGACAGACTATGGCTACACCTTC.

This clone was counted at least ten times. This may be a read error, as it is one base from a much larger clone. The genes are TRBV28 and TRBJ2-4; either TRBD1 or TRBD2 may fit D (5 bases each). Germline assignment: CDR1 MDHEN and CDR2 SYDVKM. This CDR3 is 17 amino acids long. Trimming took off 5 bases at V and 2 bases at J, with 19 bases between the two ends. CDR3 residues: CASSPTPRDHTKNIQYF. The CDR3 DNA follows: TGTGCCAGCAGTCCAACGCCTAGGGACCACACCAAAAACATTCAGTACTTC.

This clone was detected many times. The CDR3 sequence is CASSLGASGSYEQFF. The CDR3 DNA sequence: TGTGCCAGCAGCTTAGGGGCTAGCGGGAGTTATGAGCAGTTCTTC. The J gene is TRBJ2-1, the V gene TRBV7-9, with 10 bases fitting TRBD2. Germline V gene sequence: CDR1 SEHNR, CDR2 FQNEAQ (reference sequence). This CDR3 spans 15 amino acids. V trimming: 1 base; J trimming: 8 bases; junction bases outside the gene matches: 5. The whole variable domain, filled in from reference TRBV7-9 and TRBJ2-1, reads DTGVSQNPRHKITKRGQNVTFRCDPISEHNRLYWYRQTLGQGPEFLTYFQNEAQLEKSRLLSDRFSAERPKGSFSTLEIQRTEQGDSAMYLCASSLGASGSYEQFFGPGTRLTVL.

The rearrangement links TRBV7-3 to TRBJ2-6, with D tentatively TRBD2 (6 bases). Germline lookup yields CDR1 SGHTA and CDR2 FQGTGA. Trimming took 5 bases from V and 0 from J, leaving 8 bases between them. The CDR3 covers 15 residues. Here the CDR3 DNA reads TGTGCCAGCAGCACCGGGAGCTCTGGGGCCAACGTCCTGACTTTC. Amino acid sequence: CASSTGSSGANVLTF.

This clone was recorded at least ten times. The rearrangement links TRBV13 to TRBJ1-3, with 8 bases identical to TRBD1. The CDR3 totals 15 residues. V gave up 5 bases and J gave up 4 bases; unmatched junction bases: 7. Per the germline V gene, CDR1 is PRHDT and CDR2 is FYEKMQ (reference sequence). This CDR3 is CASSRGQDEGNTIYF. The CDR3 DNA is TGTGCCAGCAGCCGGGGACAGGACGAAGGAAACACCATATATTTT. The full variable domain, in which reference TRBV13 and TRBJ1-3 provide the parts outside the CDR3, is AAGVIQSPRHLIKEKRETATLKCYPIPRHDTVYWYQQGPGQDPQFLISFYEKMQSDKGSIPDRFSAQQFSDYHSELNMSSLELGDSALYFCASSRGQDEGNTIYFGEGSWLTVV.

The V and J genes are TRBV6-1 and TRBJ2-2; D not certain. Trimming stripped 6 bases from V and 3 bases from J, with 8 bases between. The CDR3 sequence is 13 residues long. Germline-derived CDR1 and CDR2 are MNHNS and SASEGT. This chain's CDR3 is CASSPKYTGELFF. CDR3 coding DNA: TGTGCCAGCAGCCCTAAGTACACCGGGGAGCTGTTTTTT.

This clone was observed at least ten times. The chain couples TRBV20-1 to TRBJ2-5; 11 bases fit TRBD1. The CDR3 runs 14 residues. Germline CDR1 reads DFQATT; CDR2 reads SNEGSKA (reference sequence). With 4 bases clipped from V and 5 bases from J, the junction kept 6 bases outside the gene matches. In nucleotides, the CDR3 is TGCAGTGCTAAAAGGACAGGGGGCTGGGAGACCCAGTACTTC. This codes for CSAKRTGGWETQYF.

The chain carries TRBV30 and TRBJ1-6; no reliable D call. The CDR3 has 15 amino acids. Germline values: CDR1 GTSNPN, CDR2 SVGIG (reference sequence). V gave up 0 bases and J gave up 7 bases, with 13 bases separating them. The DNA of the CDR3 is TGTGCCTGGAGTGTGGGTGGCGGACCGAATTCACCCCTCCACTTT. Translated: CAWSVGGGPNSPLHF.

This clone is large within its sample. The chain is built from TRBV24-1 and TRBJ2-3, with D perhaps TRBD2 (6 bases). Germline loops: CDR1 KGHDR, CDR2 SFDVKD. Trimming removed 12 bases at V and 4 bases at J, with 19 bases between. The CDR3 has 14 residues. CDR3 sequence reads: CAAGSGSWSDTQYF. The CDR3 DNA sequence: TGTGCCGCGGGGAGCGGGTCTTGGTCAGATACGCAGTATTTT.

This clone appeared a few times. One end of the junction does not line up with germline, which may come from a read error. The gene calls are TRBV27 and TRBJ1-5; no definite D call. This CDR3 is 14 amino acids long. Germline V gene sequence: CDR1 MNHEY, CDR2 SMNVEV (reference sequence). For the CDR3, the DNA is TGTGCCAGCAGTTTGCAGTCTTCCAATCAGCACCAGCATTTT. Encoded protein: CASSLQSSNQHQHF.

This sequence joins TRBV2 and TRBJ1-2; D remains unclear. Germline V gene lookup returns CDR1 SNHLY and CDR2 FYNNEI. The CDR3 consists of 12 residues. V was cut by 6 bases and J by 8 bases, with 13 bases left in between. CDR3 in DNA: TGTGCCAGCAGCTTAGACAAATGGGGCTACACCTTC. It is translated as CASSLDKWGYTF.

A few counts support this clone. The chain uses TRBV11-2 and TRBJ2-3, with D perhaps matching TRBD2 (6 bases). The V gene's germline CDR1 is SGHAT and CDR2 FQNNGV. The CDR3 is 16 amino acids. V lost 5 bases and J 5 bases, leaving 20 bases between the germline ends. CDR3 nucleotides: TGTGCCAGCAGCACGGGACTCCGGGAAAGGGAAGATACGCAGTATTTT. Its translation: CASSTGLREREDTQYF.

The count of this clone is one. J is TRBJ2-1 and V is TRBV2, with 9 positions matching TRBD1. The CDR3 runs to 17 residues. Germline loops: CDR1 SNHLY, CDR2 FYNNEI. V lost 3 bases, J lost 7 bases, and 13 bases stayed unmatched. The CDR3, as DNA: TGTGCCAGCAGTGACTCGGCGGGGACAGGGATCCCAAATGAGCAGTTCTTC. It translates to CASSDSAGTGIPNEQFF.